One sample yielded the 4 T cell receptor beta chains listed below, sequenced in a study of shared clonotypes between healthy human individuals. The repertoire was sequenced with immunoSEQ multiplex PCR; TCRdb's copy has only in-frame clones and lacks some. In the table there are around 330,000 clones, about 74% of which are singletons. Material for sequencing was memory CD4+ T cells sorted from blood. As for subset: CD45RA-negative fraction. These receptor sequences come from a man between 25 and 39 years old in good health.

Note on this clone: This CDR3 fails to terminate in the conserved phenylalanine or tryptophan, so it likely reflects a read error. The J gene is TRBJ2-7, the V gene TRBV6-6; perhaps D is TRBD1 or TRBD2 (5 bases each). Trimming took off 6 bases at V and 2 bases at J, with 11 bases between the two ends. Looked up from germline, CDR1 is MNHNY and CDR2 is SVGAGI (reference sequence). CDR3 size: 13 residues. The CDR3 coding sequence is TGTGCCAGCAGACGGGACGGTACCTACGAGCAGTACCTC. Its protein is CASRRDGTYEQYL.

This clone was detected once. This chain connects TRBV19 to TRBJ1-4; D is unclear. The germline gives CDR1 LNHDA, CDR2 SQIVND (reference sequence). This CDR3 is 16 amino acids long. V was trimmed by 2 bases and J by 8 bases, leaving 18 bases between them. In nucleotides, the CDR3 is TGTGCCAGTAGTATACCCCCAGCGGGTCGGCTCGAAAAACTGTTTTTT. Translation: CASSIPPAGRLEKLFF.

Concerning this clone: An end of the junction differs from the germline gene, which may be a read error. The CDR3 loop reads CASSYLPQIEQFF. The CDR3 nucleotides read TGTGCCAGCAGCTACTTACCCCAGATTGAGCAGTTCTTC. The chain links TRBV6-5 to TRBJ2-1; D gene unclear. The CDR3 runs 13 residues. Germline V gives CDR1 MNHEY, CDR2 SVGAGI.

V and J are TRBV7-2 and TRBJ2-4; 8 bases map to TRBD1. The CDR3 has 15 residues. Germline CDR1 is SGHTA and CDR2 is FQGNSA. J was trimmed by 0 bases and V by 4 bases; bases with no gene match: 2. The CDR3 sequence is CASSSTGVAKNIQYF. DNA for the CDR3: TGTGCCAGCAGCTCGACAGGGGTAGCCAAAAACATTCAGTACTTC.